This T cell receptor beta chain was documented in a study of CD8 T cells in Susac syndrome. When the RNA was reverse transcribed, random hexamers were used with an input of about 0.5 to 1 ug. The CDR3 of TCR beta was amplified by immunoSEQ multiplex PCR across 54 Vbeta and 13 Jbeta. TCRdb fed the immunoSEQ multiplex PCR reads into MiXCR, producing one record per CDR3 protein. Of about 120,000 distinct CDR3 sequences in the sample, approximately 94% were seen once. This TCR derives from a human donor with multiple sclerosis. Sequenced material: CD4+ T cells from PBMCs.

The CDR3 bases are TGCAGCGCTGAGGTCTCTGGGGCCAACGTCCTGACTTTC. Translating it yields CSAEVSGANVLTF. The chain has TRBV29-1 and TRBJ2-6; D remains ambiguous. V gave up 7 bases and J gave up 0 bases, with 7 bases separating them. The CDR3 is 13 amino acids. Germline V gene data show CDR1 as SQVTM and CDR2 as ANQGSEA. The whole variable domain, remainder taken from reference TRBV29-1 and TRBJ2-6, is SAVISQKPSRDICQRGTSLTIQCQVDSQVTMMFWYRQQPGQSLTLIATANQGSEATYESGFVIDKFPISRPNLTFSTLTVSNMSPEDSSIYLCSAEVSGANVLTFGAGSRLTVL.